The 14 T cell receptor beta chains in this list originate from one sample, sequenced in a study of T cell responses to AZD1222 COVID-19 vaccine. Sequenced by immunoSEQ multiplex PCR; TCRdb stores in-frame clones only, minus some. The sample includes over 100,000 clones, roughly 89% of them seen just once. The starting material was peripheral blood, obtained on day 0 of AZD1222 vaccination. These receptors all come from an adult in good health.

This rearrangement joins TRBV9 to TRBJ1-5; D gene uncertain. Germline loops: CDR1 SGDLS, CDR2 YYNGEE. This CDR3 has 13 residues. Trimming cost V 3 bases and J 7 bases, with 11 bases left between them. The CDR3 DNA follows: TGTGCCAGCAGCGAAATGAGGCTGCAGCCCCAGCATTTT. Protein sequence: CASSEMRLQPQHF.

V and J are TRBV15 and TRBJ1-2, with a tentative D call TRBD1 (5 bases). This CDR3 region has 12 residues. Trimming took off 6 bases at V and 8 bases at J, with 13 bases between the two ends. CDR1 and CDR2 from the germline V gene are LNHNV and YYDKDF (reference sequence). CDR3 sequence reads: CATRTPTEGYTF. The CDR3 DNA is TGTGCCACCAGGACTCCGACAGAGGGCTACACCTTC. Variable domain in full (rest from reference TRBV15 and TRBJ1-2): DAMVIQNPRYQVTQFGKPVTLSCSQTLNHNVMYWYQQKSSQAPKLLFHYYDKDFNNEADTPDNFQSRRPNTSFCFLDIRSPGLGDTAMYLCATRTPTEGYTFGSGTRLTVV.

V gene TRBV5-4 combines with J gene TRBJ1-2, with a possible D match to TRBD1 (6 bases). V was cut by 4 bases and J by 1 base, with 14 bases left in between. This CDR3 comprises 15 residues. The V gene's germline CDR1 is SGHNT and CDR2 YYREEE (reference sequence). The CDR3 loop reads CASSEDSSYNYGYTF. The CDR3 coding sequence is TGTGCCAGCAGCGAGGACAGCTCCTATAACTATGGCTACACCTTC.

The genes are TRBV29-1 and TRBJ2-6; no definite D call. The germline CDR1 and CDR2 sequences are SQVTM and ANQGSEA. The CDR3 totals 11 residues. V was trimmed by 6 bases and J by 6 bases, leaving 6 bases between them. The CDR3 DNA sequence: TGCAGCGTCCGACAGGCCAACGTCCTGACTTTC. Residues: CSVRQANVLTF.

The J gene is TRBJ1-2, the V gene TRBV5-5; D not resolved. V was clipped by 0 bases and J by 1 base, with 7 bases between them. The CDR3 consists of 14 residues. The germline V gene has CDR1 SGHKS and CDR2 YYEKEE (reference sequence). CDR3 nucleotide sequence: TGTGCCAGCAGCTTGGGTCTGAATAACTATGGCTACACCTTC. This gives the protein CASSLGLNNYGYTF. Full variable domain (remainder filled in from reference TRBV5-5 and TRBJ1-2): DAGVTQSPTHLIKTRGQQVTLRCSPISGHKSVSWYQQVLGQGPQFIFQYYEKEERGRGNFPDRFSARQFPNYSSELNVNALLLGDSALYLCASSLGLNNYGYTFGSGTRLTVV.

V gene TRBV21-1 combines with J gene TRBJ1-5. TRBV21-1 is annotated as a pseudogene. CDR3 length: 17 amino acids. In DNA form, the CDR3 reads TGTGCCAGCAGCTCTAGAGGAGCGTTGGGCCATTTTCAGCCCCAGCATTTT. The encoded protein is CASSSRGALGHFQPQHF.

The CDR3 nucleotides are TGTGCCACCAGCAGGAGGCGAGGGGCGAGTAATGAAAAACTGTTTTTT. It yields the protein CATSRRRGASNEKLFF. The J gene is TRBJ1-4, the V gene TRBV15; a possible D gene is TRBD1 (5 bases). Germline CDR1 reads LNHNV; CDR2 reads YYDKDF (reference sequence). With 3 bases removed from V and 4 bases from J, the gap between germline ends came to 15 bases. This CDR3 has 16 amino acids.

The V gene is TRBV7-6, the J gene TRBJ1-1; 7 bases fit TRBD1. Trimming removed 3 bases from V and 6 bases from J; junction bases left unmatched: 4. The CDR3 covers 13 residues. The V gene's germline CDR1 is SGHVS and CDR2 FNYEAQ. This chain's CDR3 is CASSLGDSPEAFF. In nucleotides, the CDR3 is TGTGCCAGCAGCTTGGGGGACAGTCCTGAAGCTTTCTTT.

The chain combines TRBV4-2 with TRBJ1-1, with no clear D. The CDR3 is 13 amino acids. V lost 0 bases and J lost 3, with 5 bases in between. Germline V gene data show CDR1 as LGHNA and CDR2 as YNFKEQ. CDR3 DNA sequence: TGTGCCAGCAGCCAAGAGAGGGACACTGAAGCTTTCTTT. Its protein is CASSQERDTEAFF.

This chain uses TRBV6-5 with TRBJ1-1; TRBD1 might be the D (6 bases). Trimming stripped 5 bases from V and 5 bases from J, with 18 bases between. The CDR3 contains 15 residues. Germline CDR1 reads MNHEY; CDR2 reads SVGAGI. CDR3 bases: TGTGCCAGCAGTAACGGGGGGCGTTCTGGGACTGAAGCTTTCTTT. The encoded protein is CASSNGGRSGTEAFF.

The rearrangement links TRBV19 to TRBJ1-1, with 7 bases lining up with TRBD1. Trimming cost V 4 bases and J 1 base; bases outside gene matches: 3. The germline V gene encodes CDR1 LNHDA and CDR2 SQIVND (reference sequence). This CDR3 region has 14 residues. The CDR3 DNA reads TGTGCCAGTAGTACCCGGGACAGGAACACTGAAGCTTTCTTT. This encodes CASSTRDRNTEAFF.

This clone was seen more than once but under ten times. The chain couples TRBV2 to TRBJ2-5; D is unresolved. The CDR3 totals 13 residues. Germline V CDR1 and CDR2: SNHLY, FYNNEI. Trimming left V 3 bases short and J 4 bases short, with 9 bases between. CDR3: CASSDRRRETQYF. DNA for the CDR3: TGTGCCAGCAGTGATCGAAGAAGAGAGACCCAGTACTTC.

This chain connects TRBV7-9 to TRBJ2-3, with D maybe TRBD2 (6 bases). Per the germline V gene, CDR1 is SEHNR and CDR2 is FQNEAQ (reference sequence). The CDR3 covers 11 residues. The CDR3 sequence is CAGGAADTQYF. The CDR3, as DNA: TGTGCGGGCGGGGCGGCAGATACGCAGTATTTT.

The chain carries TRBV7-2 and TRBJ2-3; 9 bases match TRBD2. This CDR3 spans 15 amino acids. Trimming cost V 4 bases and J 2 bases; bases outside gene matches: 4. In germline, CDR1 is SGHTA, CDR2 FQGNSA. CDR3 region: CASSSRGGITDTQYF. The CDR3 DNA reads TGTGCCAGCAGCTCGCGGGGGGGTATCACAGATACGCAGTATTTT.